These 28 T cell receptor beta chains originate from one sample sequenced in a study of T cell changes during pregnancy in multiple sclerosis (dated by TCRdb to about 2019). Libraries came from the immunoSEQ multiplex PCR assay. As stored in TCRdb, this immuneACCESS dataset retains in-frame rearrangements with V and J assigned. A fraction of the clones does not appear; measured against another copy, unresolved V genes explain less than half of the discrepancy, and the remainder lacks a known reason. The table for this sample lists about 70,000 clones; 80% to 95% of them were counted only once. The ten largest clones take up 2% to 2.5% of the sample. Sequencing used peripheral blood, obtained in the first trimester of pregnancy. Receptor source: a female donor with multiple sclerosis, enrolled in a pregnancy study.

The chain recombines TRBV30 with TRBJ2-5; TRBD2 aligns across 8 bases. V was clipped by 6 bases and J by 5 bases; unmatched bases: 11. The CDR3 has 14 residues. Germline CDR1 and CDR2: GTSNPN and SVGIG (reference sequence). CDR3 loop: CACIFRGGSETQYF. As DNA, the CDR3 is TGTGCCTGCATATTCCGGGGGGGTTCGGAGACCCAGTACTTC.

This chain connects TRBV10-2 to TRBJ2-5, with 8 bases fitting TRBD2. Trimming at V came to 2 bases and at J to 4 bases, leaving 6 bases not matched to a gene. This CDR3 has 15 residues. The germline V gene has CDR1 WSHSY and CDR2 SAAADI. CDR3 DNA sequence: TGCGCCAGCAGTGAGAGGCGGGGGGTTAGAGAGACCCAGTACTTC. It codes for CASSERRGVRETQYF.

The chain employs TRBV2 and TRBJ1-2; D remains unclear. The CDR3 has 15 residues. CDR1 and CDR2 (germline): SNHLY, FYNNEI. With 7 bases removed from V and 4 bases from J, the gap between germline ends came to 19 bases. The CDR3 region has the DNA TGTGCCAGCAAACCTGCTCTGGGAGGCAGCTATGGCTACACCTTC. This gives the protein CASKPALGGSYGYTF. The full variable domain, rest sourced from reference TRBV2 and TRBJ1-2, is EPEVTQTPSHQVTQMGQEVILRCVPISNHLYFYWYRQILGQKVEFLVSFYNNEISEKSEIFDDQFSVERPDGSNFTLKIRSTKLEDSAMYFCASKPALGGSYGYTFGSGTRLTVV.

The rearrangement links TRBV29-1 to TRBJ1-1; 9 nucleotides line up with TRBD1. CDR1 and CDR2 (germline): SQVTM, ANQGSEA. This CDR3 is built from 14 residues. The V and J ends lost 3 bases and 4 bases, in that order; junction bases with no gene match: 6. CDR3 DNA sequence: TGCAGCGTTGACTATACAGGGGGCCTCACTGAAGCTTTCTTT. It yields the protein CSVDYTGGLTEAFF. The variable domain in full, with the rest retrieved from reference TRBV29-1 and TRBJ1-1, is SAVISQKPSRDICQRGTSLTIQCQVDSQVTMMFWYRQQPGQSLTLIATANQGSEATYESGFVIDKFPISRPNLTFSTLTVSNMSPEDSSIYLCSVDYTGGLTEAFFGQGTRLTVV.

The CDR3 region is CASTTDRGASPLHF. DNA of the CDR3: TGTGCCAGCACCACGGACAGGGGTGCTTCACCCCTCCACTTT. The V gene is TRBV7-9, the J gene TRBJ1-6; 9 bases line up with TRBD1. The V and J ends lost 7 bases and 9 bases, in that order; junction bases with no gene match: 7. Germline V gene lookup returns CDR1 SEHNR and CDR2 FQNEAQ (reference sequence). The CDR3 sequence is 14 residues long.

This chain links TRBV9 with TRBJ2-4; possibly TRBD1 for D (5 bases). The CDR3 totals 16 residues. Trimming took 4 bases from V and 1 from J, leaving 15 bases between them. The germline V gene encodes CDR1 SGDLS and CDR2 YYNGEE. CDR3 sequence reads: CASSPQAHRAKNIQYF. In DNA form, the CDR3 reads TGTGCCAGCAGCCCGCAGGCGCACAGGGCCAAAAACATTCAGTACTTC.

This chain connects TRBV19 to TRBJ2-7; no clear D. Trimming stripped 0 bases from V and 1 base from J, with 10 bases between. The CDR3 covers 15 residues. Per germline, CDR1 LNHDA and CDR2 SQIVND (reference sequence). Written as DNA, the CDR3 is TGTGCCAGTAGTATAGAGGCGGTACCATCCTACGAGCAGTACTTC. Its protein product is CASSIEAVPSYEQYF.

The V and J genes are TRBV11-2 and TRBJ2-1; TRBD1 might be the D (5 bases). The ends were cut back, 5 bases at V and 4 bases at J, with 15 bases in the middle. The length of the CDR3 is 15 residues. Germline V gene data show CDR1 as SGHAT and CDR2 as FQNNGV. This chain's CDR3 is CASSIPVGAYNEQFF. DNA for the CDR3: TGTGCCAGCAGCATTCCGGTTGGGGCTTACAATGAGCAGTTCTTC. Based on the CDR3 plus reference TRBV11-2 and TRBJ2-1, the full variable domain is EAGVAQSPRYKIIEKRQSVAFWCNPISGHATLYWYQQILGQGPKLLIQFQNNGVVDDSQLPKDRFSAERLKGVDSTLKIQPAKLEDSAVYLCASSIPVGAYNEQFFGPGTRLTVL.

In DNA form, the CDR3 reads TGTGCCAGCAGCTTAGTCCCAAGGACTTACAATGAGCAGTTCTTC. Its translation is CASSLVPRTYNEQFF. The V and J genes are TRBV7-2 and TRBJ2-1; D may be TRBD2 (5 bases). The CDR3 is 15 residues long. V shed 1 base and J shed 4 bases, with 11 bases lying between them. Germline V CDR1 and CDR2: SGHTA, FQGNSA.

The gene calls are TRBV2 and TRBJ1-1, with D possibly TRBD1 on 5 matching bases. The germline V gene encodes CDR1 SNHLY and CDR2 FYNNEI. The V and J ends lost 5 bases and 0 bases respectively, with 13 bases between them. The CDR3 totals 15 residues. The CDR3 here is CASSLTDPMNTEAFF. As DNA, the CDR3 is TGTGCCAGCAGTTTGACAGACCCCATGAACACTGAAGCTTTCTTT.

This chain joins TRBV11-2 and TRBJ2-7; TRBD2 matches 7 bases. Germline V gives CDR1 SGHAT, CDR2 FQNNGV. The trim removed 5 bases at V and 6 bases at J, leaving 10 bases unmatched. This CDR3 is 14 amino acids long. As DNA, the CDR3 is TGTGCCAGCAGCATCGGGCGGGGGTCCATCGAGCAGTACTTC. Translated: CASSIGRGSIEQYF.

The rearrangement joins TRBV5-6 to TRBJ1-6; 10 nucleotides align to TRBD1. Looked up from germline, CDR1 is SGHDT and CDR2 is YYEEEE. The CDR3 runs to 16 residues. The V gene end was trimmed by 0 bases and the J gene end by 7 bases; junction bases not matched to a gene: 4. This chain's CDR3 is CASSLGTGGRNSPLHF. For the CDR3, the DNA is TGTGCCAGCAGCTTGGGGACAGGGGGTCGGAATTCACCCCTCCACTTT.

This chain uses TRBV7-7 with TRBJ2-2; a possible D gene is TRBD1 (5 bases). The CDR3 runs 13 residues. V was trimmed by 5 bases and J by 3 bases, leaving 7 bases between them. Germline values: CDR1 SSHAT, CDR2 FNYEAQ (reference sequence). This CDR3 is CASSQGDTGELFF. CDR3 DNA: TGTGCCAGCAGCCAAGGGGACACCGGGGAGCTGTTTTTT.

The chain uses TRBV7-9 and TRBJ1-1; TRBD1 agrees at 9 bases. CDR1 is SEHNR and CDR2 is FQNEAQ in the germline V gene (reference sequence). The junction had 11 bases not matched to a gene; V was cut back by 5 bases and J by 1 base. CDR3 length: 17 amino acids. The CDR3 protein is CASSKATGGRRNTEAFF. The CDR3 bases are TGTGCCAGCAGCAAAGCGACAGGGGGAAGGAGGAACACTGAAGCTTTCTTT. Full variable domain (outside the CDR3, taken from reference TRBV7-9 and TRBJ1-1): DTGVSQNPRHKITKRGQNVTFRCDPISEHNRLYWYRQTLGQGPEFLTYFQNEAQLEKSRLLSDRFSAERPKGSFSTLEIQRTEQGDSAMYLCASSKATGGRRNTEAFFGQGTRLTVV.

The chain links TRBV5-4 to TRBJ1-2; 10 bases are a match to TRBD1. CDR3 length equals 15 residues. Germline V CDR1 and CDR2: SGHNT, YYREEE (reference sequence). V gave up 5 bases and J gave up 2 bases; unmatched junction bases: 6. CDR3 sequence reads: CASSSPGQGNYGYTF. As DNA, the CDR3 is TGTGCCAGCAGTTCGCCGGGACAGGGGAACTATGGCTACACCTTC.

The chain employs TRBV5-6 and TRBJ1-2; 9 nucleotides line up with TRBD1. Germline values: CDR1 SGHDT, CDR2 YYEEEE. This CDR3 comprises 16 residues. The V gene end was trimmed by 0 bases and the J gene end by 4 bases; junction bases not matched to a gene: 7. The CDR3 DNA is TGTGCCAGCAGCTTGGGGACAGGGGACTCTATCTATGGCTACACCTTC. As protein: CASSLGTGDSIYGYTF. The full variable domain, completed using reference TRBV5-6 and TRBJ1-2, is DAGVTQSPTHLIKTRGQQVTLRCSPKSGHDTVSWYQQALGQGPQFIFQYYEEEERQRGNFPDRFSGHQFPNYSSELNVNALLLGDSALYLCASSLGTGDSIYGYTFGSGTRLTVV.

V usage is TRBV11-1 and J usage is TRBJ2-7; 11 bases agree with TRBD2. Germline V gene data show CDR1 as SGHAT and CDR2 as FQDESV (reference sequence). With V trimmed by 4 bases and J by 3 bases, 5 bases remained unmatched. CDR3 length equals 15 residues. CDR3 protein: CASSSGTSGFYEQYF. In DNA, the CDR3 is TGTGCCAGCAGCTCCGGGACTAGCGGCTTCTACGAGCAGTACTTC.

The CDR3 DNA sequence: TGTGCCAGCAGCGTCGGACAGGGGGCGCGGGGCTACACCTTC. Translated, it gives CASSVGQGARGYTF. V and J are TRBV9 and TRBJ1-2, with 11 bases aligning to TRBD1. J was trimmed by 8 bases and V by 2 bases; bases with no gene match: 5. The CDR3 is 14 amino acids. Germline V CDR1 and CDR2: SGDLS, YYNGEE. The full variable domain, in which reference TRBV9 and TRBJ1-2 provide the parts outside the CDR3, is DSGVTQTPKHLITATGQRVTLRCSPRSGDLSVYWYQQSLDQGLQFLIQYYNGEERAKGNILERFSAQQFPDLHSELNLSSLELGDSALYFCASSVGQGARGYTFGSGTRLTVV.

This chain connects TRBV28 to TRBJ2-7; 11 bases are shared with TRBD2. Germline trimming cut 5 bases from V and 4 bases from J; bases unmatched to any gene: 10. The CDR3 is made up of 16 amino acids. Per the germline V gene, CDR1 is MDHEN and CDR2 is SYDVKM. In DNA, the CDR3 is TGTGCCAGCAGTCGTCCCCTAGCGGGAGGCTATTACGAGCAGTACTTC. Amino acids: CASSRPLAGGYYEQYF.

This chain connects TRBV7-9 to TRBJ1-4, with unresolved D. The CDR3 contains 12 residues. CDR1 is SEHNR and CDR2 is FQNEAQ in the germline V gene (reference sequence). With 5 bases removed from V and 4 bases from J, the gap between germline ends came to 5 bases. In DNA, the CDR3 is TGTGCCAGCAGCCACGGTAATGAAAAACTGTTTTTT. It is translated as CASSHGNEKLFF.

This chain joins TRBV11-1 and TRBJ2-7, with a tentative D call TRBD2 (5 bases). Germline-derived CDR1 and CDR2 are SGHAT and FQDESV (reference sequence). Trimming removed 6 bases from V and 1 base from J, with 10 bases in between. The CDR3 contains 13 residues. The CDR3 nucleotides are TGTGCCAGCAGTGACCGACTATCCTACGAGCAGTACTTC. This translates into CASSDRLSYEQYF.

The chain uses TRBV7-2 and TRBJ1-2; TRBD1 is a possible D gene (5 bases). Trimming took 1 base from V and 5 from J, leaving 11 bases between them. Germline V gene data show CDR1 as SGHTA and CDR2 as FQGNSA. The length of the CDR3 is 14 residues. The CDR3 DNA is TGTGCCAGCAGCTTAGGGCAGGGTGCGTATGGCTACACCTTC. Encoded protein: CASSLGQGAYGYTF.

The CDR3 DNA reads TGTGCCAGCAGCTTAGCGGGCGGGAGGGAAGAGCAGTTCTTC. This gives the protein CASSLAGGREEQFF. V and J are TRBV7-2 and TRBJ2-1, with 9 nucleotides matching TRBD2. Germline CDR1 is SGHTA and CDR2 is FQGNSA. This CDR3 region has 14 residues. V lost 0 bases to trimming and J lost 10 bases; unmatched junction nucleotides: 4. The variable domain in full, completed from reference TRBV7-2 and TRBJ2-1, reads GAGVSQSPSNKVTEKGKDVELRCDPISGHTALYWYRQSLGQGLEFLIYFQGNSAPDKSGLPSDRFSAERTGGSVSTLTIQRTQQEDSAVYLCASSLAGGREEQFFGPGTRLTVL.

The chain couples TRBV5-6 to TRBJ1-1; D remains ambiguous. V lost 7 bases, J lost 1 base, and 11 bases lay in between. CDR1 and CDR2 from the germline V gene are SGHDT and YYEEEE. The CDR3 runs 13 residues. CDR3 residues: CASQRPRNTEAFF. Written as DNA, the CDR3 is TGTGCCAGCCAGCGGCCACGGAACACTGAAGCTTTCTTT.

The chain couples TRBV5-1 to TRBJ2-5; TRBD2 matches 9 bases. This CDR3 is built from 16 residues. The junction had 11 bases not matched to a gene; V was cut back by 4 bases and J by 4 bases. CDR1 is SGHRS and CDR2 is YFSETQ in the germline V gene. The CDR3 reads CASSTIAGEAGETQYF. CDR3 DNA sequence: TGCGCCAGCAGCACCATAGCGGGGGAAGCGGGAGAGACCCAGTACTTC.

V is TRBV5-5 and J is TRBJ1-2; a possible D gene is TRBD1 (5 bases). V lost 0 bases to trimming and J lost 5 bases, with 11 bases between them. The CDR3 runs 14 residues. The germline CDR1 and CDR2 sequences are SGHKS and YYEKEE (reference sequence). CDR3: CASSLGGVGYGYTF. The CDR3, as DNA: TGTGCCAGCAGCTTGGGGGGCGTTGGGTATGGCTACACCTTC.

This chain connects TRBV9 to TRBJ2-7; D might be TRBD1 (5 bases). CDR3 size: 13 residues. V lost 4 bases and J 3 bases, leaving 11 bases between the germline ends. Looked up from germline, CDR1 is SGDLS and CDR2 is YYNGEE. The CDR3 protein is CASSRQGDYEQYF. Here the CDR3 DNA reads TGTGCCAGCAGCAGGCAAGGGGACTACGAGCAGTACTTC.

The V gene is TRBV7-3, the J gene TRBJ2-5; TRBD1 matches 9 bases. The CDR3 runs 15 residues. Germline lookup yields CDR1 SGHTA and CDR2 FQGTGA. The V and J ends lost 4 bases and 5 bases, in that order; junction bases with no gene match: 8. The CDR3 sequence is CASSSLGQGGETQYF. The DNA for the CDR3 is TGTGCCAGCAGCTCCCTGGGACAGGGCGGCGAGACCCAGTACTTC.